This entry describes one TCR beta chain. Its antigen remains unknown. The data derive from a study of Ad26.COV2.S vaccination and SARS-CoV-2 variants. Generated by immunoSEQ multiplex PCR, the TCRdb table keeps only in-frame clones and is missing some. The repertoire includes more than 350,000 clones, around 90% of them detected once, and approximately 12% sits in the top ten. Treatment given: some 19 received Ad26.COV2.S at low or high dose, single or two shots; a few received placebo; per-sample allocation not given. It was on day 63 after the first vaccine or placebo injection that samples were taken. Study results and caveats: Higher spike-specific TCR breadth was found in vaccine recipients than in placebo recipients.

The CDR3 runs 13 residues. Looked up from germline, CDR1 is SGHVS and CDR2 is FQNEAQ. Trimming removed 6 bases at V and 0 bases at J, with 6 bases between. The sequencing here drew on peripheral blood, taken in a trial of Ad26.COV2.S vaccine versus placebo. The chain has TRBV7-8 and TRBJ2-1; D call uncertain. The sequence was collected from a person aged 18-65 years who received the Ad26.COV2.S COVID-19 vaccine or a placebo. CDR3: CASRWDSYNEQFF. The CDR3 region has the DNA TGTGCCAGCAGATGGGACTCCTACAATGAGCAGTTCTTC.